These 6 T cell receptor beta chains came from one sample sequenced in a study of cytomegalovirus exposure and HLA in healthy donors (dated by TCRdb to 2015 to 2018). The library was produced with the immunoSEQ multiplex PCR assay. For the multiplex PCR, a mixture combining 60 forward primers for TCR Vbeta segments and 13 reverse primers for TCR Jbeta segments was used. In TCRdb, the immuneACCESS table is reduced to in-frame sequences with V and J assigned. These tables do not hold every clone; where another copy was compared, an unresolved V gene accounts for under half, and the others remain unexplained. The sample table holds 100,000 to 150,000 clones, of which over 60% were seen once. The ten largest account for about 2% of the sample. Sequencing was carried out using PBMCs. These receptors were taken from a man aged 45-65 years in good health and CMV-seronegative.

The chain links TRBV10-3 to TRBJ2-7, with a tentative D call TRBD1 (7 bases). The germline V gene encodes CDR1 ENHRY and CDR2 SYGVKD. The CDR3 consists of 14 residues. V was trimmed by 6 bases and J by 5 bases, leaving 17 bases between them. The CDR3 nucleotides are TGTGCCATCAGGGGGGGCAGGGGGGTCAACGAGCAGTACTTC. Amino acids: CAIRGGRGVNEQYF.

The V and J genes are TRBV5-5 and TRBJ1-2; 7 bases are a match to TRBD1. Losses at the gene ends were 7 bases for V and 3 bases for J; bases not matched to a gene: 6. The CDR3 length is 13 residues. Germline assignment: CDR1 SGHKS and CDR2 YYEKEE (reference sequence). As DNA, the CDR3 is TGTGCCAGCGGAAAAGGACAGGACTATGGCTACACCTTC. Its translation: CASGKGQDYGYTF.

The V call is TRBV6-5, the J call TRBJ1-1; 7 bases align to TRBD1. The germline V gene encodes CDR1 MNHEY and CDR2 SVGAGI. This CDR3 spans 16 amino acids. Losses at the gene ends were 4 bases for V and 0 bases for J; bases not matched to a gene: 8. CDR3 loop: CASSLGQGGLNTEAFF. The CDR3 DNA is TGTGCCAGCAGTTTGGGGCAGGGGGGATTGAACACTGAAGCTTTCTTT.

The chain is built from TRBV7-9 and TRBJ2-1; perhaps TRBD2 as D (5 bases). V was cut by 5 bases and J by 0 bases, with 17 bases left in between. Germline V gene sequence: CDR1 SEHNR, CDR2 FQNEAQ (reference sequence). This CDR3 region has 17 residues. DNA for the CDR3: TGTGCCAGCAGCCCCGGCGCGGGCGTCGGCTCCTACAATGAGCAGTTCTTC. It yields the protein CASSPGAGVGSYNEQFF.

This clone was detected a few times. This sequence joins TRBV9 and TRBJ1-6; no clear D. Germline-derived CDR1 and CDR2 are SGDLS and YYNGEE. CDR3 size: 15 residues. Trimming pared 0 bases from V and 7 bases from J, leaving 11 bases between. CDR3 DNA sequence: TGTGCCAGCAGCGTAGGGGGAGACGGGAATTCACCCCTCCACTTT. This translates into CASSVGGDGNSPLHF.

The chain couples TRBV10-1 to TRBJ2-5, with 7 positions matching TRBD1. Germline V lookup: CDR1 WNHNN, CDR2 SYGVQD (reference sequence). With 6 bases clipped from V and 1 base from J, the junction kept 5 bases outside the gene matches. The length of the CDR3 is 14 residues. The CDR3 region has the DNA TGCGCCAGCAGGTCAGGGACAGCCCAAGAGACCCAGTACTTC. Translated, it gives CASRSGTAQETQYF.